This record covers a single T cell receptor (beta chain). Repertoires were generated with immunoSEQ multiplex PCR, while TCRdb's copy carries only in-frame clones and drops some. The profile shows around 71,000 clones, 60% to 80% of them singletons. Trimming pared 0 bases from V and 2 bases from J, leaving 3 bases between. CDR3 length: 13 amino acids. Per the germline V gene, CDR1 is MNHEY and CDR2 is SVGAGI. These data come from a study of OX40 agonist ivuxolimab in advanced cancers. With baseline, cycle 4 day 1, and cycle 7 day 1 as timepoints, blood was sampled. This TCR was recovered from an adult with an advanced solid tumor such as melanoma, head and neck, liver or kidney cancer. The chain carries TRBV6-5 and TRBJ2-3; D is undetermined. The sample was CD4+ or CD8+ T cells sorted from blood, taken in a trial of the OX40 agonist ivuxolimab. The CDR3, as DNA: TGTGCCAGCAGTTACTCCTACACAGATACGCAGTATTTT. Its translation is CASSYSYTDTQYF.